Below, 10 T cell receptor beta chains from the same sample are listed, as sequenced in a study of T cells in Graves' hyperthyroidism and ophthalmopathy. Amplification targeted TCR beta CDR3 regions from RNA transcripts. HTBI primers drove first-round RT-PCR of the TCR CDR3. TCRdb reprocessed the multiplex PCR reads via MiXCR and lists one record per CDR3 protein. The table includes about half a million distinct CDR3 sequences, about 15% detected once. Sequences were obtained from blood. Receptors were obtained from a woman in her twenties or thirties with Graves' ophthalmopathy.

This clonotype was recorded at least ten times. The CDR3 sequence is CASSLPGGVYEQYF. CDR3 DNA: TGTGCCAGCAGTTTGCCAGGGGGTGTCTACGAGCAGTACTTC. The rearrangement links TRBV28 to TRBJ2-7; 7 nucleotides line up with TRBD1. Germline CDR1 reads MDHEN; CDR2 reads SYDVKM. There are 14 residues in the CDR3. Trimming removed 3 bases from V and 3 bases from J; junction bases left unmatched: 5.

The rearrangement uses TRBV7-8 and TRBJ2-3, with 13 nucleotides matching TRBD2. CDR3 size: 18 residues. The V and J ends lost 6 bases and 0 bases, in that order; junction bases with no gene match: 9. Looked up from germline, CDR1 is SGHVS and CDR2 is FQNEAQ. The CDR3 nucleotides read TGTGCCAGCAGTTCAAAACGGGGACTAGCGGGGAGCACAGATACGCAGTATTTT. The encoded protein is CASSSKRGLAGSTDTQYF.

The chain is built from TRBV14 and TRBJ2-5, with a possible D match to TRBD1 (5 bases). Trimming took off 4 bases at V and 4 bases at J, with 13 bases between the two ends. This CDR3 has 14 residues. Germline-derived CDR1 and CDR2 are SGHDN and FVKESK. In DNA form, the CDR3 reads TGTGCCAGCAGCCGAGACCAGGGTAGAGAGACCCAGTACTTC. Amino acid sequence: CASSRDQGRETQYF.

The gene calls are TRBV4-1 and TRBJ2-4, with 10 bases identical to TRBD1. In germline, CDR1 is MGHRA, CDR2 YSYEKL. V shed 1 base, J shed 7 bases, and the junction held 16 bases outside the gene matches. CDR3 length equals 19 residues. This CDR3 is CASSQASGTGDFRRNIQYF. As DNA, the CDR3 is TGCGCCAGCAGCCAAGCTTCCGGGACAGGGGATTTTAGGAGGAACATTCAGTACTTC.

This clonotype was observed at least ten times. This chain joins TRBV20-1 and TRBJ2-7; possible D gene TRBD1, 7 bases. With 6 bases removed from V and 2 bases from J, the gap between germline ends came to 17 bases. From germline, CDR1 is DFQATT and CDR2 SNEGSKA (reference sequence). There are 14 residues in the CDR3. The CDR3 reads CSATRRDSPYEQYF. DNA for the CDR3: TGCAGTGCAACTAGGCGGGACAGTCCCTACGAGCAGTACTTC.

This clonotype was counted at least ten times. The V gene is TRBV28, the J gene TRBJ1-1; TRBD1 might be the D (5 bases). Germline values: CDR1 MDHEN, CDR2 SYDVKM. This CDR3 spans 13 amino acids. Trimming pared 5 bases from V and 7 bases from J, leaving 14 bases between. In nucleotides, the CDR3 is TGTGCCAGCAGTATGGGGGGGGGAAGTGAAGCTTTCTTT. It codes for CASSMGGGSEAFF.

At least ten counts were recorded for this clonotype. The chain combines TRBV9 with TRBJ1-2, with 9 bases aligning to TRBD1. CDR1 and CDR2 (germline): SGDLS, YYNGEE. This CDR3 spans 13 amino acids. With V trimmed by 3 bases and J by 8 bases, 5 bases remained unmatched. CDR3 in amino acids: CASSAGTGSGYTF. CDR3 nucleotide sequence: TGTGCCAGCAGCGCCGGGACAGGGAGCGGCTACACCTTC.

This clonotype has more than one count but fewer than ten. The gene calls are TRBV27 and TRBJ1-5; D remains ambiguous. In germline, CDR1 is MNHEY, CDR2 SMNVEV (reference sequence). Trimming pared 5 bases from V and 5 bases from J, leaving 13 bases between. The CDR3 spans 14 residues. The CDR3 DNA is TGTGCCAGCAGTCCGTACCCATTCGATCAGCCCCAGCATTTT. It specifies CASSPYPFDQPQHF.

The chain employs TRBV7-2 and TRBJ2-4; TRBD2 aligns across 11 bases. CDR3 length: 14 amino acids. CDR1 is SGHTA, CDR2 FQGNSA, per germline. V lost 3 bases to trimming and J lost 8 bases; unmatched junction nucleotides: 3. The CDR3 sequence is CASSFTSGSDIQYF. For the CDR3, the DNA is TGTGCCAGCAGCTTTACTAGCGGGAGTGACATTCAGTACTTC.

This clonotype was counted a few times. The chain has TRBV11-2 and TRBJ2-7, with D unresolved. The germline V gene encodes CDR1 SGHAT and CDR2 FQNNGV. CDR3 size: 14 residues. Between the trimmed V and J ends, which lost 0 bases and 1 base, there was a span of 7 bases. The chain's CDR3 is CASSLDAPSYEQYF. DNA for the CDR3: TGTGCCAGCAGCTTAGATGCTCCATCCTACGAGCAGTACTTC.